This T cell receptor beta chain was recovered during a study of blood T cell repertoires in COVID-19. Study in general: Nucleic acid was either cDNA or gDNA, and it came from T cells, B-cell-depleted T cells, or PBMCs.

One Seattle source followed patients from active infection through their disease course. Repertoires were generated with immunoSEQ multiplex PCR, while TCRdb's copy carries only in-frame clones and drops some. The data contain 150,000 to 200,000 clones, around 75% of them singletons. This clone has a single count. CDR3 length equals 13 residues. Germline V lookup: CDR1 MNHNY, CDR2 SVGAGI (reference sequence). V trimming: 5 bases; J trimming: 6 bases; junction bases outside the gene matches: 3. The TCR sequence derives from a middle-aged woman with COVID-19, enrolled during active disease. The chain is built from TRBV6-6 and TRBJ2-1, with 8 nucleotides matching TRBD1. Sequenced sample: peripheral blood. The CDR3 loop is CASSPTGANEQFF. The CDR3 DNA reads as TGTGCCAGCAGTCCGACAGGGGCCAATGAGCAGTTCTTC.